The 19 T cell receptor beta chains below all came from one sample that was sequenced in a study of CD8 T cells in ankylosing spondylitis. One entry per CDR3 protein results from TCRdb running MiXCR on the 5' RACE reads. Of roughly 150,000 distinct CDR3 sequences in the sample, about a third were seen once. Input material: synovial fluid, either unsorted or a sorted T cell fraction (not recorded which). Source of these receptors: a male donor with ankylosing spondylitis.

This clonotype was seen a few times. This chain joins TRBV4-2 and TRBJ2-3, with 7 bases matching TRBD1. Losses at the gene ends were 6 bases for V and 2 bases for J; bases not matched to a gene: 8. Germline loops: CDR1 LGHNA, CDR2 YNFKEQ. The CDR3 totals 15 residues. The CDR3 is CASRTGESVTDTQYF. CDR3 DNA: TGTGCCAGCAGAACAGGGGAATCGGTCACAGATACGCAGTATTTT.

This chain connects TRBV12-5 to TRBJ2-3; weak D call: TRBD1 (6 bases). Per the germline V gene, CDR1 is LGHNT and CDR2 is FRNRAP. V gave up 1 base and J gave up 1 base, with 9 bases separating them. This CDR3 spans 15 amino acids. The CDR3 DNA reads as TGTGCTAGTGGTTTGGGGGACATAGGCACAGATACGCAGTATTTT. It translates to CASGLGDIGTDTQYF.

This chain links TRBV6-2 or TRBV6-3 with TRBJ1-1; TRBD1 agrees at 10 bases. Per germline, CDR1 MNHEY and CDR2 SVGEGT. The J segment lost 1 base and the V segment lost 5 bases, leaving 7 bases of the junction unmatched. This CDR3 region has 16 residues. The CDR3 here is CASSGRDRGPNTEAFF. Here the CDR3 DNA reads TGTGCCAGCAGTGGCCGGGACAGGGGACCGAACACTGAAGCTTTCTTT.

The chain is built from TRBV5-1 and TRBJ1-1; D gene unclear. The germline V and J ends were trimmed by 2 bases and 1 base, with 15 bases remaining between them. This CDR3 contains 16 residues. The germline gives CDR1 SGHRS, CDR2 YFSETQ. CDR3 nucleotides: TGCGCCAGCAGCTTAAATGCGCCAACAACGAACACTGAAGCTTTCTTT. It translates to CASSLNAPTTNTEAFF.

This chain joins TRBV5-1 and TRBJ1-1, with 7 bases matching TRBD1. The CDR3 has 15 amino acids. Germline CDR1 SGHRS, CDR2 YFSETQ. The ends lost 1 base at V and 4 bases at J; junction bases unmatched: 7. The CDR3 DNA reads TGCGCCAGCAGCTTGAGTACAGGGGTTTCCACTGAAGCTTTCTTT. It codes for CASSLSTGVSTEAFF.

The J gene is TRBJ1-2, the V gene TRBV3-1, with TRBD1 as a possible D gene (5 bases). V was cut by 3 bases and J by 1 base, with 9 bases left in between. The germline CDR1 and CDR2 sequences are LGHDT and YNNKEL (reference sequence). This CDR3 region has 14 residues. The CDR3 sequence is CASSHQTDNYGYTF. The DNA of the CDR3 is TGTGCCAGCAGCCACCAGACAGATAACTATGGCTACACCTTC.

This chain connects TRBV4-2 to TRBJ2-7; 7 bases line up with TRBD2. This CDR3 comprises 16 residues. Germline CDR1 reads LGHNA; CDR2 reads YNFKEQ. Losses at the gene ends were 2 bases for V and 6 bases for J; bases not matched to a gene: 13. The CDR3 is CASSQTTSGATAEQYF. The CDR3, as DNA: TGTGCCAGCAGCCAAACTACCAGCGGGGCCACTGCCGAGCAGTACTTC.

Only a few counts were recorded for this clonotype. The DNA for the CDR3 is TGTGCCAGCAGCCCTAGTGAGACAGCGAGAGGGAATGAGCAGTTCTTC. As protein: CASSPSETARGNEQFF. V is TRBV9 and J is TRBJ2-1; D is perhaps TRBD1 or TRBD2 (5 bases each). CDR1 and CDR2 from the germline V gene are SGDLS and YYNGEE. The CDR3 covers 16 residues. V was shortened by 4 bases and J by 7 bases, with 21 bases between the two germline ends.

This clonotype was counted at least ten times. The chain combines TRBV5-8 with TRBJ2-6, with a possible D match to TRBD1 (5 bases). The CDR3 runs 16 residues. Trimming removed 7 bases at V and 1 base at J, with 15 bases between. Germline V CDR1 and CDR2: SGHTS, YDEGEE. The CDR3 DNA sequence: TGTGCCAGCTTGCTTAGGACAAGTTCTGGGGCCAACGTCCTGACTTTC. Translating gives CASLLRTSSGANVLTF.

This clonotype was counted between two and nine times. The rearrangement joins TRBV5-1 to TRBJ2-3; 8 bases fit TRBD1. CDR1 and CDR2 from the germline V gene are SGHRS and YFSETQ. V lost 5 bases, J lost 3 bases, and 5 bases stayed unmatched. The CDR3 spans 14 residues. DNA for the CDR3: TGCGCCAGCAGGAAGCAGGGGGCAACAGATACGCAGTATTTT. Amino acids: CASRKQGATDTQYF.

This clonotype has ten or more counts. The rearrangement links TRBV7-2 to TRBJ2-4; D may correspond to TRBD1 or TRBD2 (5 bases each). V was pared by 3 bases and J by 7 bases, with 13 bases between. The CDR3 length is 14 residues. In germline, CDR1 is SGHTA, CDR2 FQGNSA. The CDR3 loop reads CASSLGTSGNIQYF. CDR3 DNA: TGTGCCAGCAGCTTGGGGACCTCAGGGAACATTCAGTACTTC.

This sequence joins TRBV5-1 and TRBJ2-5; unclear D gene. From germline, CDR1 is SGHRS and CDR2 YFSETQ. V shed 2 bases and J shed 1 base, with 9 bases lying between them. The CDR3 extends over 14 amino acids. CDR3 sequence reads: CASSLNYGQETQYF. The CDR3 DNA sequence: TGCGCCAGCAGCTTAAACTACGGCCAAGAGACCCAGTACTTC.

This clonotype showed up many times. The J gene is TRBJ2-2, the V gene TRBV7-3, with 12 bases identical to TRBD2. CDR1 is SGHTA, CDR2 FQGTGA, per germline. The CDR3 covers 15 residues. Unmatched junction bases numbered 6, after V lost 5 bases and J lost 8 bases. The CDR3, as DNA: TGTGCCAGCAGCCCTGGACTAGCGGGGAGTGGGGAGCTGTTTTTT. Translating gives CASSPGLAGSGELFF. Based on the CDR3 plus reference TRBV7-3 and TRBJ2-2, the full variable domain is GAGVSQTPSNKVTEKGKYVELRCDPISGHTALYWYRQSLGQGPEFLIYFQGTGAADDSGLPNDRFFAVRPEGSVSTLKIQRTERGDSAVYLCASSPGLAGSGELFFGEGSRLTVL.

J is TRBJ1-6 and V is TRBV7-8, with D maybe TRBD1 (6 bases). The CDR3 has 16 amino acids. V was trimmed by 5 bases and J by 2 bases, leaving 13 bases between them. Germline V lookup: CDR1 SGHVS, CDR2 FQNEAQ. The CDR3 here is CASSPHRVPYNSPLHF. The CDR3 nucleotides are TGTGCCAGCAGCCCTCACAGGGTCCCCTATAATTCACCCCTCCACTTT. The full variable domain, completed using reference TRBV7-8 and TRBJ1-6, is GAGVSQSPRYKVAKRGQDVALRCDPISGHVSLFWYQQALGQGPEFLTYFQNEAQLDKSGLPSDRFFAERPEGSVSTLKIQRTQQEDSAVYLCASSPHRVPYNSPLHFGNGTRLTVT.

The chain carries TRBV20-1 and TRBJ2-7; 10 bases line up with TRBD2. CDR1 and CDR2 from the germline V gene are DFQATT and SNEGSKA (reference sequence). The CDR3 is 14 residues long. V shed 5 bases and J 3 bases; nucleotides not matched to a gene: 7. The DNA of the CDR3 is TGCAGTGCTCATAGCGGGAGGAAAGTCTACGAGCAGTACTTC. Translated: CSAHSGRKVYEQYF.

This chain links TRBV7-2 with TRBJ2-7; the D gene could be TRBD1 or TRBD2 (5 bases each). Trimming pared 1 base from V and 1 base from J, leaving 8 bases between. The CDR3 is 14 amino acids. Germline V gene lookup returns CDR1 SGHTA and CDR2 FQGNSA. The chain's CDR3 is CASSLVGDSYEQYF. The CDR3 region has the DNA TGTGCCAGCAGCTTAGTGGGGGATTCCTACGAGCAGTACTTC.

This sequence joins TRBV12-3 or TRBV12-4 and TRBJ1-5, with 7 bases identical to TRBD1. The CDR3 is made up of 15 amino acids. The V and J ends lost 4 bases and 7 bases, in that order; junction bases with no gene match: 10. The CDR3 loop is CASSWDTRGAQPQHF. In DNA form, the CDR3 reads TGTGCCAGCAGTTGGGACACCAGGGGGGCCCAGCCCCAGCATTTT.

This clonotype showed up just a few times. V is TRBV6-1 and J is TRBJ2-7; the match to TRBD2 covers 8 bases. The CDR3 consists of 14 residues. J gave up 4 bases and V 5 bases, and 7 bases lay outside the gene matches. Germline assignment: CDR1 MNHNS and CDR2 SASEGT. CDR3 protein: CASSPTSDEYEQYF. In DNA form, the CDR3 reads TGTGCCAGCAGTCCGACTAGCGACGAGTACGAGCAGTACTTC.

The V call is TRBV28, the J call TRBJ1-5; D may be TRBD1 (6 bases). Trimming took 3 bases from V and 7 from J, leaving 13 bases between them. The CDR3 has 14 amino acids. Per germline, CDR1 MDHEN and CDR2 SYDVKM. In DNA form, the CDR3 reads TGTGCCAGCAGTTTTCCAGGGGAGAGCCAGCCCCAGCATTTT. It yields the protein CASSFPGESQPQHF.